This T cell receptor (beta chain) was found in a study of blood T cell repertoires in COVID-19 (dated by TCRdb to the early 2020s). Study-level background: Collaborator samples came from the United States, Italy and Spain and covered acute and convalescent phases of COVID-19. A de-identified subject ID, COVID-19 status, age in years and sex were almost always included in the sample metadata. The prospective study material was composed of cDNA or gDNA derived from T cells, B-cell-depleted T cells, or PBMCs. Where available, HLA class I and class II types were obtained from metadata supplied by the sample provider rather than from assay-based typing. The repertoires were released in a freely available public database intended as a resource for research on the immune response to SARS-CoV-2. The samples were drawn from the first 160 participants of the ongoing ImmuneRACE study and from about 1,200 subjects provided by 6 global collaborators. The dataset comprised deeply sampled blood TCRbeta repertoires from subjects exposed to, actively infected with, or recovered from COVID-19. General findings and caveats noted by the study authors: Clinical and demographic metadata were provided uncurated, with the amount varying by source and participant.

CDR1 SGHNT and CDR2 YENEEA were looked up in the germline V gene. Inclusive of the bounding cysteine and phenylalanine, the CDR3 is 15 residues long. The kept DNA is CDR3 alone, 45 bases in frame from the first base. For this chain, trimming is 5 bases at the V end and 7 bases at the J end, and the number of junction bases without a gene match is 10. This clone was observed once. No cognate antigen has been identified for it. No base-level quality is on record; no much larger clone is a single base apart. The collaborating institutions used their own protocols to collect whole blood in K2EDTA tubes. Collaborator samples were shipped for TCRbeta analysis as frozen whole blood, isolated PBMCs, or DNA extracted from either sample type. The immunoSEQ Assay, a bias-controlled multiplex PCR, was used to amplify TCRbeta CDR3 regions from genomic DNA. Per the authors' processing: The number of nucleated cells in each sample was estimated by amplification of reference gene primers within the assay. To quantify the absolute abundance of each unique TCRbeta CDR3 rearrangement, sequence reads were collapsed and filtered. Productive Simpson clonality was computed per sample as the square root of Simpson's diversity index over productive rearrangements. Here the immuneACCESS table is served through TCRdb, limited to in-frame sequences with V and J called. Missing clones are a known gap in these copies; in checked studies unresolved V genes cover under half, and the rest lacks a known reason. Clone size and V and J calls were adopted from that table, with D and trimming inferred from the DNA. This sample gives some 200,000 clones in total; approximately 80% of them show up just once. The ten largest account for 10% to 15% of the sample.

The sequenced material came from peripheral blood. This receptor was identified in a human donor in a cohort sampled during active COVID-19. The chain was built from TRBV11-3 and TRBJ2-2, with TRBD2 matching 7 junction bases. The base sequence is TGTGCCAGCAGCCCAAGAGCGGGACCAATCGGGGAGCTGTTTTTT. It translates to CASSPRAGPIGELFF.